In this sample, the clone carrying this T cell receptor beta chain turned up a few times. The V and J ends lost 0 bases and 3 bases respectively, with 9 bases between them. Germline V gives CDR1 GTSNPN, CDR2 SVGIG (reference sequence). The CDR3 loop spans 13 amino acids. The record originates from a study of cytomegalovirus exposure and HLA in healthy donors. The PCR used 60 Vbeta and 13 Jbeta primers. The table came from immunoSEQ multiplex PCR; TCRdb's copy has only in-frame clones and leaves some out. The table includes about 130,000 clones, about 80% detected once. Sequencing was done on a sample of PBMCs. The J gene is TRBJ2-7, the V gene TRBV30; TRBD1 might be the D (6 bases). The receptor was derived from a woman aged 45 to 65 in good health and CMV-seronegative. Here the CDR3 reads CAWSVGGGYEQYF. The CDR3 bases are TGTGCCTGGAGTGTAGGGGGTGGCTACGAGCAGTACTTC.